The T cell receptor (beta chain) described here comes from a study of T cell responses to AZD1222 COVID-19 vaccine. V shed 4 bases, J shed 9 bases, and the junction held 12 bases outside the gene matches. The germline CDR1 and CDR2 sequences are SGHRS and YFSETQ. The CDR3 is 15 residues long. To note about this clone: The antigen remains undetermined.

Study-wide results and caveats: In all cases, repertoires were sampled only after the peak T cell response. Among AZD1222 vaccinees, only 5 to 7 were seropositive at baseline.

The method was immunoSEQ multiplex PCR; TCRdb's version includes in-frame clones alone and lacks a portion of them. The sample yields 100,000 to 150,000 clones, over 75% seen once. The sample here was peripheral blood, taken on day 0 of AZD1222 vaccination. This TCR came from an adult in good health. The chain carries TRBV5-1 and TRBJ1-2; 10 nucleotides align to TRBD1. The CDR3 is CASSPYLTGGTSYTF. The CDR3 nucleotides are TGCGCCAGCAGCCCCTACTTGACAGGGGGCACGAGCTACACCTTC.